These T cell receptor beta chains were read from a single sample in a study of blood T cell repertoires in COVID-19. Produced via immunoSEQ multiplex PCR; TCRdb's table is partial and in-frame only. The sample records over 130,000 clones, about four fifths being singletons. The sequenced material came from PBMCs or T cells enriched from blood (not recorded which). The receptor set was obtained from a young woman who had been exposed to COVID-19. CDR3s include the opening cysteine and the closing phenylalanine or tryptophan. D genes are given only for firm matches. Clone size is stated in some rows and not others, as once, few, many or a class when expanded.

abundance: NA
v_gene: TRBV27
j_gene: TRBJ2-7
d_gene: NA
CDR3aa: CASREQAFYEQYF
CDR3nt: TGTGCCAGCAGAGAACAGGCGTTCTACGAGCAGTACTTC

abundance: NA
v_gene: TRBV6-5
j_gene: TRBJ1-6
d_gene: NA
CDR3aa: CASTELPNSPLHF
CDR3nt: TGTGCCAGCACGGAGTTACCTAATTCACCCCTCCACTTT

abundance: NA
v_gene: TRBV6-2/TRBV6-3
j_gene: TRBJ2-7
d_gene: NA
CDR3aa: CASSYDQGPSYEQYF
CDR3nt: TGTGCCAGCAGTTACGACCAGGGTCCTTCCTACGAGCAGTACTTC

abundance: NA
v_gene: TRBV6-5
j_gene: TRBJ1-5
d_gene: TRBD1
CDR3aa: CASSTGQGWWQPQHF
CDR3nt: TGTGCCAGCAGCACGGGACAGGGGTGGTGGCAGCCCCAGCATTTT

abundance: NA
v_gene: TRBV5-8
j_gene: TRBJ2-4
d_gene: TRBD1
CDR3aa: CASSVTGNSPIIQYF
CDR3nt: TGTGCCAGCAGCGTGACAGGGAATTCACCGATCATTCAGTACTTC

abundance: NA
v_gene: TRBV7-2
j_gene: TRBJ1-4
d_gene: NA
CDR3aa: CASTLQREFGKLFF
CDR3nt: TGTGCCAGCACCCTTCAGAGGGAATTTGGAAAACTGTTTTTT

abundance: NA
v_gene: TRBV27
j_gene: TRBJ2-3
d_gene: NA
CDR3aa: CASSLPADTQYF
CDR3nt: TGTGCCAGCAGCTTACCGGCAGATACGCAGTATTTT

abundance: NA
v_gene: TRBV6-5
j_gene: TRBJ1-5
d_gene: NA
CDR3aa: CASRMDRNSNQPQHF
CDR3nt: TGTGCCAGCAGAATGGACAGAAATAGCAATCAGCCCCAGCATTTT

abundance: NA
v_gene: TRBV29-1
j_gene: TRBJ2-3
d_gene: TRBD2
CDR3aa: CSVKPGLGVADTQYF
CDR3nt: TGCAGCGTCAAGCCGGGACTAGGGGTGGCGGATACGCAGTATTTT

abundance: NA
v_gene: TRBV19
j_gene: TRBJ1-3
d_gene: NA
CDR3aa: CASSITLGQSPGNTIYF
CDR3nt: TGTGCCAGTAGTATAACCCTGGGACAAAGCCCGGGAAACACCATATATTTT

abundance: NA
v_gene: TRBV9
j_gene: TRBJ2-5
d_gene: TRBD2
CDR3aa: CASSGLAGGRVETQYF
CDR3nt: TGTGCCAGCAGCGGGTTAGCGGGAGGGAGGGTGGAGACCCAGTACTTC

abundance: NA
v_gene: TRBV13
j_gene: TRBJ2-1
d_gene: NA
CDR3aa: CVTRIGNEQFF
CDR3nt: TGTGTCACACGAATCGGGAATGAGCAGTTCTTC

abundance: NA
v_gene: TRBV19
j_gene: TRBJ1-3
d_gene: NA
CDR3aa: CASTDLGGSRTSGNTIYF
CDR3nt: TGTGCCAGTACCGACTTAGGAGGATCGAGGACCTCTGGAAACACCATATATTTT

abundance: NA
v_gene: TRBV27
j_gene: TRBJ2-2
d_gene: TRBD1
CDR3aa: CASRMGQGSTGELFF
CDR3nt: TGTGCCAGCAGGATGGGACAGGGAAGCACCGGGGAGCTGTTTTTT

abundance: NA
v_gene: TRBV5-1
j_gene: TRBJ2-5
d_gene: TRBD2
CDR3aa: CASSLIGASGQETQYF
CDR3nt: TGCGCCAGCAGCTTGATCGGGGCTAGCGGGCAAGAGACCCAGTACTTC

abundance: once
v_gene: TRBV19
j_gene: TRBJ2-2
d_gene: TRBD2
CDR3aa: CASSMSEGLAGGPGTGELFF
CDR3nt: TGTGCCAGTAGTATGTCCGAAGGACTAGCGGGAGGGCCGGGAACCGGGGAGCTGTTTTTT

abundance: NA
v_gene: TRBV27
j_gene: TRBJ1-2
d_gene: NA
CDR3aa: CASSSGRLYGYTF
CDR3nt: TGTGCCAGCAGTTCGGGGAGACTCTATGGCTACACCTTC

abundance: NA
v_gene: TRBV27
j_gene: TRBJ2-1
d_gene: NA
CDR3aa: CASSLGGAAYNEQFF
CDR3nt: TGTGCCAGCAGCCTAGGGGGGGCGGCCTACAATGAGCAGTTCTTC

abundance: NA
v_gene: TRBV28
j_gene: TRBJ2-3
d_gene: TRBD2
CDR3aa: CASSLSGNGLRAQYF
CDR3nt: TGTGCCAGCAGCCTTAGCGGGAACGGATTGCGGGCGCAGTATTTT

abundance: NA
v_gene: TRBV6-5
j_gene: TRBJ1-5
d_gene: NA
CDR3aa: CATTDGGPNQPQHF
CDR3nt: TGTGCCACCACCGACGGGGGGCCTAATCAGCCCCAGCATTTT

abundance: NA
v_gene: TRBV30
j_gene: TRBJ2-7
d_gene: NA
CDR3aa: CAWDPPTGFYEQYF
CDR3nt: TGTGCCTGGGACCCCCCGACGGGGTTTTACGAGCAGTACTTC

abundance: NA
v_gene: TRBV25-1
j_gene: TRBJ2-7
d_gene: NA
CDR3aa: CASSELSGGQQDEQYF
CDR3nt: TGTGCCAGCAGTGAATTAAGTGGAGGACAGCAAGACGAGCAGTACTTC

abundance: NA
v_gene: TRBV5-4
j_gene: TRBJ2-5
d_gene: NA
CDR3aa: CASSRGGGPLKRETQYF
CDR3nt: TGTGCCAGCAGCCGGGGTGGCGGGCCGCTGAAGAGAGAGACCCAGTACTTC

abundance: NA
v_gene: TRBV3-1/TRBV3-2
j_gene: TRBJ2-3
d_gene: TRBD1
CDR3aa: CASSQEDRALRSTDTQYF
CDR3nt: TGTGCCAGCAGCCAGGAGGACAGGGCGCTCAGGAGCACAGATACGCAGTATTTT

abundance: NA
v_gene: TRBV4-1
j_gene: TRBJ1-1
d_gene: NA
CDR3aa: CASSQDSLAGLNTEAFF
CDR3nt: TGCGCCAGCAGCCAAGATTCTCTGGCAGGGCTGAACACTGAAGCTTTCTTT

abundance: few
v_gene: TRBV18
j_gene: TRBJ2-7
d_gene: TRBD1
CDR3aa: CASSPRTGNSYEQYF
CDR3nt: TGTGCCAGCTCACCCAGGACAGGGAATTCCTACGAGCAGTACTTC

abundance: NA
v_gene: TRBV6-6
j_gene: TRBJ2-2
d_gene: TRBD1
CDR3aa: CASSRTGVANTGELFF
CDR3nt: TGTGCCAGCAGTCGAACAGGGGTTGCGAACACCGGGGAGCTGTTTTTT

abundance: NA
v_gene: TRBV4-3
j_gene: TRBJ2-5
d_gene: TRBD1
CDR3aa: CASSQEVTGSQETQYF
CDR3nt: TGCGCCAGCAGCCAAGAAGTGACAGGGAGCCAAGAGACCCAGTACTTC

abundance: NA
v_gene: TRBV6-5
j_gene: TRBJ2-7
d_gene: NA
CDR3aa: CASIGNYEQYF
CDR3nt: TGTGCCAGCATCGGGAACTACGAGCAGTACTTC

abundance: NA
v_gene: TRBV19
j_gene: TRBJ1-1
d_gene: TRBD1
CDR3aa: CASSIAQGAGEAFF
CDR3nt: TGTGCCAGTAGTATAGCCCAGGGGGCCGGTGAAGCTTTCTTT

abundance: NA
v_gene: TRBV19
j_gene: TRBJ2-1
d_gene: NA
CDR3aa: CASSIDPPLGGGEQFF
CDR3nt: TGTGCCAGTAGTATAGACCCCCCTCTAGGCGGAGGTGAGCAGTTCTTC

abundance: NA
v_gene: TRBV24-1
j_gene: TRBJ1-2
d_gene: TRBD1
CDR3aa: CATSDLPGQGNGYTF
CDR3nt: TGTGCCACCAGTGATTTGCCGGGACAGGGAAATGGCTACACCTTC

abundance: NA
v_gene: TRBV2
j_gene: TRBJ2-3
d_gene: NA
CDR3aa: CASRRPPKGQYF
CDR3nt: TGTGCCAGCAGGAGGCCTCCCAAAGGGCAGTATTTT

abundance: NA
v_gene: TRBV18
j_gene: TRBJ2-7
d_gene: NA
CDR3aa: CASSETVEGYEQYF
CDR3nt: TGTGCCAGCTCCGAGACAGTGGAGGGCTACGAGCAGTACTTC

abundance: NA
v_gene: TRBV2
j_gene: TRBJ2-7
d_gene: NA
CDR3aa: CASRPWTEYEQYF
CDR3nt: TGTGCCAGCAGGCCATGGACAGAGTACGAGCAGTACTTC

abundance: NA
v_gene: TRBV27
j_gene: TRBJ1-2
d_gene: NA
CDR3aa: CARTGEHPGGSYTF
CDR3nt: TGTGCCAGAACGGGAGAACACCCGGGAGGTAGCTACACCTTC

abundance: NA
v_gene: TRBV27
j_gene: TRBJ2-2
d_gene: NA
CDR3aa: CASSSHSANTGELFF
CDR3nt: TGTGCCAGCAGTTCGCACTCGGCGAACACCGGGGAGCTGTTTTTT

abundance: NA
v_gene: TRBV19
j_gene: TRBJ2-1
d_gene: TRBD2
CDR3aa: CASSIPHHLAGGLYNEQFF
CDR3nt: TGTGCCAGTAGTATTCCCCACCACCTAGCGGGAGGTTTATACAATGAGCAGTTCTTC

abundance: NA
v_gene: TRBV11-3
j_gene: TRBJ2-2
d_gene: TRBD2
CDR3aa: CASSFKRGSTGELFF
CDR3nt: TGTGCCAGCAGCTTTAAGCGGGGCTCCACCGGGGAGCTGTTTTTT

abundance: once
v_gene: TRBV3-1/TRBV3-2
j_gene: TRBJ1-1
d_gene: NA
CDR3aa: CASSHEGTEAFF
CDR3nt: TGTGCCAGCAGCCACGAGGGCACTGAAGCTTTCTTT

abundance: NA
v_gene: TRBV20-1
j_gene: TRBJ1-4
d_gene: NA
CDR3aa: CSASQRGLVEKLFF
CDR3nt: TGCAGTGCTAGTCAACGGGGTTTAGTGGAAAAACTGTTTTTT